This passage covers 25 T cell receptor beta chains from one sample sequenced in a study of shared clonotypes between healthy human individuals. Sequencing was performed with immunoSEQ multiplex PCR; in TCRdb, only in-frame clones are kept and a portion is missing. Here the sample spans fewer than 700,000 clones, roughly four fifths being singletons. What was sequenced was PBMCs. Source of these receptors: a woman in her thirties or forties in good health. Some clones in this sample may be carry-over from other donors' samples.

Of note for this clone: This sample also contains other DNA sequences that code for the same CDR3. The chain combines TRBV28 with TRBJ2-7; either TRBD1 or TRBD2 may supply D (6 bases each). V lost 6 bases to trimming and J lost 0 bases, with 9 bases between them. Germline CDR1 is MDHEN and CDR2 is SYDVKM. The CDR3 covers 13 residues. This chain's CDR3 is CASSRGRSYEQYF. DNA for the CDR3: TGTGCCAGCAGCCGGGGGCGCTCCTACGAGCAGTACTTC.

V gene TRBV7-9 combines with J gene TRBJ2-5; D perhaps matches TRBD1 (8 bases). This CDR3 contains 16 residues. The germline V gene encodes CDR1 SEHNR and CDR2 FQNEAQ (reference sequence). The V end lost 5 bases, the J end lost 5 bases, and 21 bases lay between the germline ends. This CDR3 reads CASSGGDRSGIETQYF. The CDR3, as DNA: TGTGCCAGCAGCGGGGGGGACAGGAGTGGGATCGAGACCCAGTACTTC.

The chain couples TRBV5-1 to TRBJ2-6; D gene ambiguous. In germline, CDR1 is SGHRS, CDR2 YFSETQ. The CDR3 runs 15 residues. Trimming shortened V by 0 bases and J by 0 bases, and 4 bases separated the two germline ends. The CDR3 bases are TGCGCCAGCAGCTTGGGGGTCTCTGGGGCCAACGTCCTGACTTTC. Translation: CASSLGVSGANVLTF.

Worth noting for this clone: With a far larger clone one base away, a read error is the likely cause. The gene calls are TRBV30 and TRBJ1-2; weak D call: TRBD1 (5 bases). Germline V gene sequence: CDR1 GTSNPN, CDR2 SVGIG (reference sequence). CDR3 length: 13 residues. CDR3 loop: CAWSTGARNGYAF. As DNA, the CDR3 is TGTGCCTGGTCCACCGGGGCGCGGAATGGCTACGCCTTC.

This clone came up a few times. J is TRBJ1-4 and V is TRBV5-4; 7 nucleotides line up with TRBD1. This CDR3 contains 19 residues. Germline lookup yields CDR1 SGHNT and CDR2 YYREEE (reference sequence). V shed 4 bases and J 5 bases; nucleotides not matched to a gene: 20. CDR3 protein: CASSRATGTALLSNEKLFF. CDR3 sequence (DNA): TGTGCCAGCAGCCGGGCCACAGGGACAGCTCTACTCTCAAATGAAAAACTGTTTTTT.

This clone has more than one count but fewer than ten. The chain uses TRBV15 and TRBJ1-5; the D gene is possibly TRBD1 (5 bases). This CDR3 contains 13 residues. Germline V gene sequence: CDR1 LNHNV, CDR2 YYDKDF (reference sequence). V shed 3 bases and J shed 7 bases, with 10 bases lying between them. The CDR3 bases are TGTGCCACCAGCAGTGACAGAGGACAGCCCCAGCATTTT. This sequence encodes CATSSDRGQPQHF.

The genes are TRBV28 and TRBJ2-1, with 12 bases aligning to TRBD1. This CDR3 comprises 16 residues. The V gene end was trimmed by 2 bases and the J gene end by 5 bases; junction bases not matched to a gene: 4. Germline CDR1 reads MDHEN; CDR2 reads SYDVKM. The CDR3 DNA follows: TGTGCCAGCAGTTTACCGGGACAGGGGGCGGACAATGAGCAGTTCTTC. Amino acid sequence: CASSLPGQGADNEQFF.

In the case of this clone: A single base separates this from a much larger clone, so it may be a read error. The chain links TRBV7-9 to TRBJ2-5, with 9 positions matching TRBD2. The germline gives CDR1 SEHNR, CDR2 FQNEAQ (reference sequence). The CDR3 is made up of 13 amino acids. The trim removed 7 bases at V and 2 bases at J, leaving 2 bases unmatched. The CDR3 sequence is CASTLAGQETQYF. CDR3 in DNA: TGTGCCAGCACCCTAGCGGGACAAGAGACCCAGTACTTC.

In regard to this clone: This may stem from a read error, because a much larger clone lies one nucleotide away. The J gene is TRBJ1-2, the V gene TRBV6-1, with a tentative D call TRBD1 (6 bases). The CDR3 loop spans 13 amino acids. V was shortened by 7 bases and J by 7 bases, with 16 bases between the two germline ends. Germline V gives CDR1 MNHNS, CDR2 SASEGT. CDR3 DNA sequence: TGTGCCAGCACCTTCTCAGGGGCTGGTGGCTACACCTTC. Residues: CASTFSGAGGYTF.

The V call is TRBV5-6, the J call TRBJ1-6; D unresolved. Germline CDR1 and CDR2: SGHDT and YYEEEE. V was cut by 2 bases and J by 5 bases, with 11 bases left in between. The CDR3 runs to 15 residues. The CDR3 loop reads CASSFGMVNNSPLHF. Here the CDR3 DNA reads TGTGCCAGCAGCTTTGGGATGGTGAATAATTCACCCCTCCACTTT.

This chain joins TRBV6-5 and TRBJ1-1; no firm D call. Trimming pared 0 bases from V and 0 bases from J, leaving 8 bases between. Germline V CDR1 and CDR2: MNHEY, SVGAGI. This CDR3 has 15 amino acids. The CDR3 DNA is TGTGCCAGCAGTTACTCGATCGTTATGAACACTGAAGCTTTCTTT. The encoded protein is CASSYSIVMNTEAFF.

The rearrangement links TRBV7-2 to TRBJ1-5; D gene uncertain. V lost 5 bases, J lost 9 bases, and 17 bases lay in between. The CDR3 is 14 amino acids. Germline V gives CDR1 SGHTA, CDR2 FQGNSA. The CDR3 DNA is TGTGCCAGCAGCCCCGGACCGGCGTCGGGGCCCCAGCATTTT. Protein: CASSPGPASGPQHF.

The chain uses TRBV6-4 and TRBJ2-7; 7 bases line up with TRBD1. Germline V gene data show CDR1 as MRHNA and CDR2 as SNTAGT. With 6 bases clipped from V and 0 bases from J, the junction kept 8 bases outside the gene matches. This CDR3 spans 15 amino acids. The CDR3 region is CASSPDSGGSYEQYF. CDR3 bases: TGTGCCAGCAGCCCCGACTCAGGGGGCTCCTACGAGCAGTACTTC.

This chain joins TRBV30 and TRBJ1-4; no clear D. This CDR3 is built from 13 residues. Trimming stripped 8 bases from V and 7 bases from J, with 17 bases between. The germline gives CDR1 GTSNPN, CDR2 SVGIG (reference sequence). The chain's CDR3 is CAGSKASGEKLFF. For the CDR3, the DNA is TGTGCCGGGTCCAAGGCCAGTGGTGAAAAACTGTTTTTT.

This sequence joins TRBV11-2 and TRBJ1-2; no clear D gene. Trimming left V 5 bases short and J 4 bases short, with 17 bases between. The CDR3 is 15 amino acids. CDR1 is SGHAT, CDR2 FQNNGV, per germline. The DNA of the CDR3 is TGTGCCAGCAGCCCAACCCGCCTCACGTTCTATGGCTACACCTTC. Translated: CASSPTRLTFYGYTF. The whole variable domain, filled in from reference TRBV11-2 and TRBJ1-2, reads EAGVAQSPRYKIIEKRQSVAFWCNPISGHATLYWYQQILGQGPKLLIQFQNNGVVDDSQLPKDRFSAERLKGVDSTLKIQPAKLEDSAVYLCASSPTRLTFYGYTFGSGTRLTVV.

This CDR3 reads CASTHSDRYEQYF. The CDR3 bases are TGTGCCAGCACCCACTCGGACAGGTACGAGCAGTACTTC. The genes are TRBV7-9 and TRBJ2-7, with 7 bases that match TRBD1. Germline trimming cut 7 bases from V and 4 bases from J; bases unmatched to any gene: 7. This CDR3 has 13 amino acids. CDR1 and CDR2 (germline): SEHNR, FQNEAQ (reference sequence).

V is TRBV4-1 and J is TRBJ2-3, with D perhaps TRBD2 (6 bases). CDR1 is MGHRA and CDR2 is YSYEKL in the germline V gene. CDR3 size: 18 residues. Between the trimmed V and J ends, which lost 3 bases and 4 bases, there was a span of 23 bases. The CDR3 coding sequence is TGCGCCAGCAGCCAGTTCGGGAGTGGAGGGGTAGGGGCAGATACGCAGTATTTT. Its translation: CASSQFGSGGVGADTQYF.

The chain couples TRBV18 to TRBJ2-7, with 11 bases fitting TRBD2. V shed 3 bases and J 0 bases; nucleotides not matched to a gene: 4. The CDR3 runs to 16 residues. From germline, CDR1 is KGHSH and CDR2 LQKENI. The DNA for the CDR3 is TGTGCCAGCTCACCCCCTAGCGGGAGGACCTCCTACGAGCAGTACTTC. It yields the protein CASSPPSGRTSYEQYF.

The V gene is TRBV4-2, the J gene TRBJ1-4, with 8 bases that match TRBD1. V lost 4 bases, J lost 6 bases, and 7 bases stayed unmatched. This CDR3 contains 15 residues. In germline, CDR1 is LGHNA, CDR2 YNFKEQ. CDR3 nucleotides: TGTGCCAGCAGCCGTCCGGCAGGGGGCTATGAAAAACTGTTTTTT. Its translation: CASSRPAGGYEKLFF.

CDR3 in amino acids: CASSRTGSNTEAFF. The CDR3 nucleotides are TGTGCCAGCTCCCGAACAGGGTCGAACACTGAAGCTTTCTTT. The rearrangement uses TRBV9 and TRBJ1-1; possible D gene TRBD1, 6 bases. CDR3 length: 14 amino acids. The V gene lost 7 bases and the J gene lost 1 base, with 14 bases spanning the gap. Germline V lookup: CDR1 SGDLS, CDR2 YYNGEE. Looking up the rest from reference TRBV9 and TRBJ1-1 gives the full variable domain: DSGVTQTPKHLITATGQRVTLRCSPRSGDLSVYWYQQSLDQGLQFLIQYYNGEERAKGNILERFSAQQFPDLHSELNLSSLELGDSALYFCASSRTGSNTEAFFGQGTRLTVV.

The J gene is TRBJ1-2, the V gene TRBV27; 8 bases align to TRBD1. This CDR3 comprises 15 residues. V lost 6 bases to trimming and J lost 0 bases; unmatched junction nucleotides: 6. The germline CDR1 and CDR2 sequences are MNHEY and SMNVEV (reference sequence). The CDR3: CASRDRERANYGYTF. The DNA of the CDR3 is TGTGCCAGCAGGGACAGGGAACGGGCTAACTATGGCTACACCTTC.

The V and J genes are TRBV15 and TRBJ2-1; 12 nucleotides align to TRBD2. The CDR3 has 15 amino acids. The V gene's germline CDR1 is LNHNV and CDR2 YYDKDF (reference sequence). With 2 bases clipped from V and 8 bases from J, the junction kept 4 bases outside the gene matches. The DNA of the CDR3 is TGTGCCACCAGCAGACTAGCGGGAGGGGGCCATGAGCAGTTCTTC. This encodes CATSRLAGGGHEQFF.

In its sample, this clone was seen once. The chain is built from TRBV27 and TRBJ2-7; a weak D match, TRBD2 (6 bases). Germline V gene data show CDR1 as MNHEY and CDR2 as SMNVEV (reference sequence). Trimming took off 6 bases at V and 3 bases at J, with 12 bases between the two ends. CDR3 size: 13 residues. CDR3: CASRLAPHYEQYF. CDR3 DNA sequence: TGTGCCAGCAGACTAGCTCCGCACTACGAGCAGTACTTC.

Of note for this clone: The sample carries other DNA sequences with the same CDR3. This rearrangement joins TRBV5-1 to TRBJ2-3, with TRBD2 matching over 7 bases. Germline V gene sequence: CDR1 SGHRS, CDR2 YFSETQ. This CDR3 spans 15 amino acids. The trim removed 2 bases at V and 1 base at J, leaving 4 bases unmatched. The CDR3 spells CASSFAGAGTDTQYF. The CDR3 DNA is TGCGCCAGCAGCTTCGCGGGAGCGGGCACAGATACGCAGTATTTT.

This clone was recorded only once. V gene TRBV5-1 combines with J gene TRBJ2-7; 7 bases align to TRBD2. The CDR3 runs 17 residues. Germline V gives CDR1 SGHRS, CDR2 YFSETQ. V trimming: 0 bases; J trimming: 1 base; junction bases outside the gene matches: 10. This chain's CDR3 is CASSLGSGGSTSYEQYF. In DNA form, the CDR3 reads TGCGCCAGCAGCTTGGGTTCTGGCGGGAGTACATCCTACGAGCAGTACTTC.